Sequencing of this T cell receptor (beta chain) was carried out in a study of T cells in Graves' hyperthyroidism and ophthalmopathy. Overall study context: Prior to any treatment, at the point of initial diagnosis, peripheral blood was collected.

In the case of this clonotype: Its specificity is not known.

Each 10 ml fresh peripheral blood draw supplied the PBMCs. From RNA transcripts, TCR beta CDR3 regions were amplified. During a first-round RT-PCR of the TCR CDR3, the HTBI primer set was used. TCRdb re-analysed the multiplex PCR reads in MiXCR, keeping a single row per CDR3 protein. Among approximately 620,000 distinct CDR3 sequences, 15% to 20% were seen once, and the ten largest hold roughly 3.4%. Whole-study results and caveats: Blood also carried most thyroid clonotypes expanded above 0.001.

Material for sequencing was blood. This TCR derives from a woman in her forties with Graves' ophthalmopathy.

The CDR3 is CASSAGLTGSAHYEQYF. The DNA for the CDR3 is TGTGCCAGCAGCGCGGGATTAACGGGGAGCGCCCACTACGAGCAGTACTTC. V gene TRBV5-4 combines with J gene TRBJ2-7, with D perhaps matching TRBD2 (6 bases). CDR3 length equals 17 residues. V was shortened by 4 bases and J by 3 bases, with 23 bases between the two germline ends. CDR1 SGHNT and CDR2 YYREEE come from the germline V gene (reference sequence).